Below, 3 T cell receptor beta chains from the same sample are listed, as sequenced in a study of shared clonotypes between healthy human individuals. TCRdb keeps only in-frame clones here, not all; method: immunoSEQ multiplex PCR. The sample yields around 2,100,000 clones, approximately 95% seen once. In the naive CD8 group, cells lacked CD45RO and were positively selected for CCR7, so terminally differentiated effector memory CD45RA+ cells were left out. The sample taken for sequencing was naive CD8+ T cells sorted from blood. The receptors were gathered from a man aged 18 to 29 in good health.

The rearrangement joins TRBV6-6 to TRBJ2-7; TRBD2 aligns across 11 bases. The CDR3 is made up of 14 amino acids. Germline CDR1 reads MNHNY; CDR2 reads SVGAGI (reference sequence). Unmatched junction bases numbered 6, after V lost 7 bases and J lost 4 bases. The CDR3 sequence: CASIKGLADYEQYF. Here the CDR3 DNA reads TGTGCCAGCATTAAGGGACTAGCGGATTACGAGCAGTACTTC.

This chain joins TRBV5-1 and TRBJ2-2; D is perhaps TRBD2 (5 bases). The CDR3 has 15 residues. Per the germline V gene, CDR1 is SGHRS and CDR2 is YFSETQ. V gave up 0 bases and J gave up 6 bases, with 12 bases separating them. The CDR3 region is CASSLGPSGAGELFF. In nucleotides, the CDR3 is TGCGCCAGCAGCTTGGGGCCCTCCGGGGCCGGGGAGCTGTTTTTT.

The gene calls are TRBV6-5 and TRBJ2-5, with unresolved D. This CDR3 contains 15 residues. V lost 6 bases and J 4 bases, leaving 18 bases between the germline ends. Per the germline V gene, CDR1 is MNHEY and CDR2 is SVGAGI. The CDR3: CASSHLQTYLETQYF. The CDR3 DNA reads as TGTGCCAGCAGCCACCTCCAGACTTACTTAGAGACCCAGTACTTC.